A single sample is the source of the 21 T cell receptor beta chains below, sequenced in a study of blood T cell repertoires in COVID-19. Profiled with immunoSEQ multiplex PCR; TCRdb holds only in-frame clones, not every one. Seen here are more than 200,000 clones, around 80% observed once, and the top ten hold roughly a tenth. The sample was peripheral blood. All receptors derive from a woman older than 75 with acute or convalescent COVID-19.

The chain combines TRBV4-3 with TRBJ1-2; possibly TRBD1 for D (6 bases). The CDR3 extends over 15 amino acids. In germline, CDR1 is LGHNA, CDR2 YSLEER. The V end was cut by 0 bases, the J end by 0 bases, with 8 bases between. For the CDR3, the DNA is TGCGCCAGCAGCCAAGAACAGGGCACTAACTATGGCTACACCTTC. It translates to CASSQEQGTNYGYTF.

The gene calls are TRBV12-3 or TRBV12-4 and TRBJ1-2, with D perhaps matching TRBD1 (5 bases). Deletions cut 9 bases from V and 8 bases from J, with 16 bases between. The CDR3 totals 12 residues. Here the CDR3 DNA reads TGTGCCAGGAAAGACAGAGACGGAGGCTACACCTTC. This codes for CARKDRDGGYTF.

The chain uses TRBV19 and TRBJ2-7, with TRBD2 matching 8 bases. Germline assignment: CDR1 LNHDA and CDR2 SQIVND (reference sequence). This CDR3 region has 15 residues. With V trimmed by 2 bases and J by 5 bases, 8 bases remained unmatched. As DNA, the CDR3 is TGTGCCAGTAGTATAACCCCCGCGGGGGGCGACGAGCAGTACTTC. Protein sequence: CASSITPAGGDEQYF.

This chain connects TRBV27 to TRBJ1-2; TRBD1 aligns across 9 bases. Germline V gene sequence: CDR1 MNHEY, CDR2 SMNVEV (reference sequence). CDR3 length: 14 residues. V lost 5 bases, J lost 8 bases, and 9 bases stayed unmatched. CDR3 amino acids: CASSTGGATGGYTF. The CDR3 nucleotides read TGTGCCAGCAGTACAGGGGGCGCAACGGGCGGCTACACCTTC.

V is TRBV16 and J is TRBJ2-7; D is unclear. The length of the CDR3 is 12 residues. Trimming cost V 2 bases and J 6 bases, with 8 bases left between them. Looked up from germline, CDR1 is KGHSY and CDR2 is FQNENV. CDR3 DNA sequence: TGTGCCAGCAGCCAAATCGGTCGCGAGCAGTACTTC. Amino acids: CASSQIGREQYF.

This chain uses TRBV15 with TRBJ2-1, with D possibly matching TRBD1 (5 bases). The V and J ends lost 0 bases and 6 bases respectively, with 24 bases between them. Per the germline V gene, CDR1 is LNHNV and CDR2 is YYDKDF (reference sequence). The CDR3 sequence is 19 residues long. CDR3 DNA: TGTGCCACCAGCAGAGATCTCGGTGGTGGGGCGCGAAGGGGCAATGAGCAGTTCTTC. It specifies CATSRDLGGGARRGNEQFF.

The gene calls are TRBV30 and TRBJ1-2, with a tentative D call TRBD1 (6 bases). The CDR3 runs 11 residues. The ends were cut back, 7 bases at V and 8 bases at J, with 14 bases in the middle. The germline gives CDR1 GTSNPN, CDR2 SVGIG (reference sequence). The CDR3 region has the DNA TGTGCCTTTGGGGGGGGCGGAGGCTACACCTTC. Amino acids: CAFGGGGGYTF.

The CDR3 DNA reads as TGTGCCAGCAGCTTACCCAACAGGGTCGCCGGGGAGCTGTTTTTT. Protein sequence: CASSLPNRVAGELFF. The chain is built from TRBV5-8 and TRBJ2-2, with D possibly TRBD1 on 6 matching bases. Between the trimmed V and J ends, which lost 2 bases and 6 bases, there was a span of 14 bases. Per germline, CDR1 SGHTS and CDR2 YDEGEE. The CDR3 length is 15 residues.

The rearrangement joins TRBV27 to TRBJ1-1, with 8 bases matching TRBD1. Germline V gene sequence: CDR1 MNHEY, CDR2 SMNVEV (reference sequence). CDR3 size: 17 residues. J lost 4 bases, V lost 4 bases, and 14 bases had no gene match. The CDR3, as DNA: TGTGCCAGCAGTTCTGCCCTCTTACAAACAGGGGGCACTGAAGCTTTCTTT. Protein sequence: CASSSALLQTGGTEAFF.

The chain joins TRBV10-3 to TRBJ2-3, with 11 bases fitting TRBD1. Germline assignment: CDR1 ENHRY and CDR2 SYGVKD. The CDR3 runs 15 residues. Unmatched junction bases numbered 7, after V lost 3 bases and J lost 8 bases. The CDR3 spells CAISDGTGGGVTQYF. CDR3 nucleotide sequence: TGTGCCATCAGTGACGGGACAGGGGGAGGGGTTACGCAGTATTTT.

The chain carries TRBV10-3 and TRBJ2-3; TRBD2 is a possible D gene (6 bases). CDR1 is ENHRY, CDR2 SYGVKD, per germline. The CDR3 totals 15 residues. V was clipped by 6 bases and J by 1 base, with 14 bases between them. The CDR3, as DNA: TGTGCCATCAGGGAGGGCCAGGCCCGCACAGATACGCAGTATTTT. It translates to CAIREGQARTDTQYF.

This chain connects TRBV30 to TRBJ2-7, with D possibly matching TRBD2 (6 bases). Germline loops: CDR1 GTSNPN, CDR2 SVGIG (reference sequence). This CDR3 is built from 13 residues. The V gene lost 3 bases and the J gene lost 0 bases, with 9 bases spanning the gap. The CDR3 loop reads CAWREGSSYEQYF. The DNA for the CDR3 is TGTGCCTGGAGGGAGGGCAGCTCCTACGAGCAGTACTTC.

Remarks on this clone: Germline is not matched at one junction end, which may reflect a read error. V gene TRBV18 combines with J gene TRBJ2-5; the D is unclear. This CDR3 has 11 amino acids. CDR1 is KGHSH, CDR2 LQKENI, per germline. The CDR3 reads CASSHQETQYF. In nucleotides, the CDR3 is TGTGCCAGCTCACACCAGGAGACCCAGTACTTC.

The sample holds one count of this clone. The CDR3 sequence: CASKGQGSGIKNIQYF. The CDR3 coding sequence is TGTGCCAGCAAAGGTCAGGGATCTGGCATCAAAAACATTCAGTACTTC. The J gene is TRBJ2-4, the V gene TRBV2, with D perhaps TRBD1 (5 bases). Germline V gene data show CDR1 as SNHLY and CDR2 as FYNNEI. Trimming stripped 7 bases from V and 3 bases from J, with 19 bases between. The CDR3 covers 16 residues.

The chain recombines TRBV27 with TRBJ1-2; no clear D. This CDR3 has 13 amino acids. CDR1 is MNHEY and CDR2 is SMNVEV in the germline V gene (reference sequence). Trimming stripped 2 bases from V and 0 bases from J, with 4 bases between. In DNA form, the CDR3 reads TGTGCCAGCAGTTTAACTACTAACTATGGCTACACCTTC. Its translation: CASSLTTNYGYTF.

The CDR3 sequence: CASSGRSGGHDTQYF. In DNA, the CDR3 is TGTGCCAGCAGTGGGCGTAGCGGGGGGCACGATACGCAGTATTTT. V gene TRBV2 combines with J gene TRBJ2-3, with TRBD2 matching 10 bases. This CDR3 has 15 amino acids. Losses at the gene ends were 4 bases for V and 6 bases for J; bases not matched to a gene: 7. CDR1 is SNHLY, CDR2 FYNNEI, per germline.

The chain links TRBV27 to TRBJ2-7; no firm D call. Trimming stripped 6 bases from V and 0 bases from J, with 12 bases between. Germline CDR1 reads MNHEY; CDR2 reads SMNVEV (reference sequence). This CDR3 contains 14 residues. The CDR3 protein is CASSELPLSYEQYF. CDR3 nucleotides: TGTGCCAGCAGCGAATTACCACTCTCCTACGAGCAGTACTTC.

The rearrangement joins TRBV5-1 to TRBJ2-3; TRBD2 matches at 7 bases. There are 15 residues in the CDR3. The germline CDR1 and CDR2 sequences are SGHRS and YFSETQ. The junction had 4 bases not matched to a gene; V was cut back by 3 bases and J by 0 bases. This chain's CDR3 is CASSWGGGSTDTQYF. Written as DNA, the CDR3 is TGCGCCAGCAGCTGGGGCGGGGGTAGCACAGATACGCAGTATTTT.

This sequence joins TRBV30 and TRBJ2-3; TRBD1 agrees at 9 bases. The junction had 4 bases not matched to a gene; V was cut back by 3 bases and J by 3 bases. Germline CDR1 reads GTSNPN; CDR2 reads SVGIG (reference sequence). This CDR3 comprises 14 residues. The CDR3 DNA sequence: TGTGCCTGGAGCCTACAGGGGGCAACAGATACGCAGTATTTT. Encoded protein: CAWSLQGATDTQYF.

The chain employs TRBV7-8 and TRBJ2-7; the D gene is possibly TRBD2 (5 bases). V lost 5 bases, J lost 2 bases, and 13 bases lay in between. The length of the CDR3 is 14 residues. CDR1 and CDR2 from the germline V gene are SGHVS and FQNEAQ. In DNA, the CDR3 is TGTGCCAGCAGCCTTCGGACTGGGGCCTACGAGCAGTACTTC. This codes for CASSLRTGAYEQYF.

This clone was recorded once. The J gene is TRBJ1-6, the V gene TRBV11-1; possibly TRBD1 for D (5 bases). Germline V gene sequence: CDR1 SGHAT, CDR2 FQDESV (reference sequence). Trimming took off 4 bases at V and 6 bases at J, with 10 bases between the two ends. The CDR3 sequence is 14 residues long. The CDR3 DNA is TGTGCCAGCAGCTCCCGACAGCCTAATTCACCCCTCCACTTT. It encodes CASSSRQPNSPLHF.